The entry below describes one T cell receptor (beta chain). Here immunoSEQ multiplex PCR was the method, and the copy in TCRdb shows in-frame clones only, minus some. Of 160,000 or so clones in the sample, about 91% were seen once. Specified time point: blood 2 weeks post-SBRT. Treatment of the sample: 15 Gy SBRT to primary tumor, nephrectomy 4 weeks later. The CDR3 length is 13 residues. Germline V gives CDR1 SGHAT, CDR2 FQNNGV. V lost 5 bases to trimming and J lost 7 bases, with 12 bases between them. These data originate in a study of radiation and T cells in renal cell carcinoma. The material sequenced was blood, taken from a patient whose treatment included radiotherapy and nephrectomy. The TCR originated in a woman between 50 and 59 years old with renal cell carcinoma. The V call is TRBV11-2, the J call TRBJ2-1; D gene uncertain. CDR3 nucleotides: TGTGCCAGCAGCGGGGTTGTGGGAAATGAGCAGTTCTTC. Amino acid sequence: CASSGVVGNEQFF.